The 5 T cell receptor beta chains below all came from one sample that was sequenced in a study of shared clonotypes between healthy human individuals. Assay used: immunoSEQ multiplex PCR; TCRdb lists only in-frame clones, some missing. The profile shows 1.6 million or so clones, 98% of them singletons. Sample: naive CD4+ T cells sorted from blood. Subset noted: CD45RA+ positively selected. Receptor source: a man between 25 and 39 years old in good health.

The chain is built from TRBV11-3 and TRBJ2-7; D is unclear. V was shortened by 1 base and J by 7 bases, with 11 bases between the two germline ends. Germline V gene data show CDR1 as SGHNT and CDR2 as YENEEA. This CDR3 contains 13 residues. The DNA of the CDR3 is TGTGCCAGCAGCTTAGGTCCCGAACGAGAGCAGTACTTC. It yields the protein CASSLGPEREQYF.

The chain uses TRBV5-4 and TRBJ2-3; the match to TRBD1 covers 7 bases. The germline V gene encodes CDR1 SGHNT and CDR2 YYREEE (reference sequence). V lost 6 bases and J lost 1; bases outside the gene matches: 2. The CDR3 contains 13 residues. The chain's CDR3 is CASNGQGTDTQYF. The CDR3, as DNA: TGTGCCAGCAACGGACAGGGCACAGATACGCAGTATTTT.

V usage is TRBV9 and J usage is TRBJ2-1; the D gene is possibly TRBD1 (6 bases). CDR3 length equals 14 residues. Germline V gives CDR1 SGDLS, CDR2 YYNGEE. The V end was cut by 8 bases, the J end by 0 bases, with 12 bases between. Here the CDR3 DNA reads TGTGCCAGTCAGGGGCTAAGCTCCTACAATGAGCAGTTCTTC. Translation: CASQGLSSYNEQFF.

The chain recombines TRBV5-1 with TRBJ2-2; D gene ambiguous. Trimming pared 0 bases from V and 8 bases from J, leaving 11 bases between. The CDR3 extends over 14 amino acids. Looked up from germline, CDR1 is SGHRS and CDR2 is YFSETQ. CDR3 amino acids: CASSLGRVAGELFF. The CDR3 bases are TGCGCCAGCAGCTTGGGGAGAGTCGCAGGGGAGCTGTTTTTT. Filled out from reference TRBV5-1 and TRBJ2-2, the complete variable domain reads KAGVTQTPRYLIKTRGQQVTLSCSPISGHRSVSWYQQTPGQGLQFLFEYFSETQRNKGNFPGRFSGRQFSNSRSEMNVSTLELGDSALYLCASSLGRVAGELFFGEGSRLTVL.

The chain couples TRBV15 to TRBJ1-1; D gene uncertain. CDR3 length: 13 amino acids. CDR1 is LNHNV, CDR2 YYDKDF, per germline (reference sequence). Between the trimmed V and J ends, which lost 0 bases and 3 bases, there was a span of 5 bases. The CDR3 region is CATSRDRHTEAFF. CDR3 nucleotides: TGTGCCACCAGCAGAGACCGGCACACTGAAGCTTTCTTT.